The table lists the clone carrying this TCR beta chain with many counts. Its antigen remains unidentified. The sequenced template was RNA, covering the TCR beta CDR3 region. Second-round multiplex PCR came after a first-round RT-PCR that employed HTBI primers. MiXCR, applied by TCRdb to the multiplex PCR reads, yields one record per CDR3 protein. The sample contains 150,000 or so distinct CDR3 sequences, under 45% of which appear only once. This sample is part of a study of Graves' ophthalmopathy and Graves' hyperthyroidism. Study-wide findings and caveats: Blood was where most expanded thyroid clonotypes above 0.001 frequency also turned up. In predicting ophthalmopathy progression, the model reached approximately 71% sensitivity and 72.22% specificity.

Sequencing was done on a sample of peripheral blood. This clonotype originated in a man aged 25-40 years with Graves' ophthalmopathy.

DNA for the CDR3: TGTGCCAGCAGCCCCCCCGCTGGACAAGAGACCCAGTACTTC. As protein: CASSPPAGQETQYF. The chain couples TRBV3-1 to TRBJ2-5; no definite D call. This CDR3 has 14 residues. V lost 4 bases and J lost 2, with 11 bases in between. Germline V gene data show CDR1 as LGHDT and CDR2 as YNNKEL (reference sequence).